Listed here is a single T cell receptor (beta chain). The antigen is unknown. PCR amplification relied on 60 Vbeta primers (plus 13 Jbeta primers). TCRdb's copy holds only in-frame clones and misses some; the assay was immunoSEQ multiplex PCR. The table includes approximately 160,000 clones, about 71% detected once. These data originate in a study of cytomegalovirus exposure and HLA in healthy donors. Study in general: Earlier results showed roughly 120 million unique TCR beta sequences derived from about 179 million T cells.

Study outcomes and limitations: Altogether, 164 TCR beta chains were recorded as cytomegalovirus-associated. Some V segments (TRBV6-2 and TRBV6-3 among them) were excluded as indistinguishable.

The CDR3 totals 12 residues. From germline, CDR1 is MDHEN and CDR2 SYDVKM. With 6 bases clipped from V and 6 bases from J, the junction kept 1 base outside the gene matches. This rearrangement joins TRBV28 to TRBJ2-2, with 7 bases aligning to TRBD2. The specimen was PBMCs. The TCR originated in a man in his fifties or sixties in good health and CMV-seronegative. DNA of the CDR3: TGTGCCAGCAGAAGCGGGGCCGGGGAGCTGTTTTTT. It encodes CASRSGAGELFF.